The 19 T cell receptor beta chains below come from one sample, sequenced in a study of blood T cell repertoires in COVID-19. Sequenced by immunoSEQ multiplex PCR; TCRdb stores in-frame clones only, minus some. The sample records 65,000 to 70,000 clones, under 85% being singletons. Sequenced material: peripheral blood. These TCRs come from a man aged 55-75 years with acute or convalescent COVID-19.

V is TRBV3-1 (or the pseudogene TRBV3-2) and J is TRBJ1-1; D is ambiguous. The ends were cut back, 1 base at V and 6 bases at J, with 6 bases in the middle. The CDR3 covers 12 residues. Germline CDR1 LGHDT, CDR2 YNNKEL (reference sequence). The CDR3 here is CASSQASAEAFF. The CDR3 DNA is TGTGCCAGCAGCCAAGCGAGCGCTGAAGCTTTCTTT.

The chain recombines TRBV24-1 with TRBJ2-1; 9 nucleotides line up with TRBD1. V gave up 10 bases and J gave up 0 bases; unmatched junction bases: 6. CDR1 is KGHDR and CDR2 is SFDVKD in the germline V gene. The CDR3 sequence is 15 residues long. This chain's CDR3 is CATGGGQGSYNEQFF. CDR3 nucleotides: TGTGCCACTGGGGGGGGACAGGGCTCCTACAATGAGCAGTTCTTC.

A remark on this clone: The DNA is left out, because the CDR3 cannot be placed on it with certainty; the CDR3 is given as TCRdb lists it. The chain combines TRBV5-1 with TRBJ1-2. Germline V gene lookup returns CDR1 SGHRS and CDR2 YFSETQ. Both ends counted, the CDR3 spans 15 residues. CDR3 residues: CASTFGPGEVYGYTF.

The chain is built from TRBV13 and TRBJ1-6; D remains ambiguous. Trimming took 5 bases from V and 6 from J, leaving 11 bases between them. The CDR3 is 14 residues long. Germline CDR1 PRHDT, CDR2 FYEKMQ (reference sequence). Written as DNA, the CDR3 is TGTGCCAGCAGCCTACAGCTTACTAATTCACCCCTCCACTTT. It specifies CASSLQLTNSPLHF.

This chain connects TRBV7-9 to TRBJ1-1; 8 bases line up with TRBD1. The germline gives CDR1 SEHNR, CDR2 FQNEAQ (reference sequence). The CDR3 loop spans 14 amino acids. V lost 5 bases, J lost 1 base, and 3 bases stayed unmatched. The CDR3 spells CASSKDRGNTEAFF. The CDR3 coding sequence is TGTGCCAGCAGCAAAGACAGGGGGAACACTGAAGCTTTCTTT.

The J gene is TRBJ1-4, the V gene TRBV7-9, with unresolved D. Germline values: CDR1 SEHNR, CDR2 FQNEAQ (reference sequence). The length of the CDR3 is 15 residues. V was cut by 2 bases and J by 5 bases, with 12 bases left in between. The CDR3 protein is CASSLRGVKNEKLFF. Here the CDR3 DNA reads TGTGCCAGCAGCTTACGCGGGGTAAAAAATGAAAAACTGTTTTTT. Variable domain in full (rest from reference TRBV7-9 and TRBJ1-4): DTGVSQNPRHKITKRGQNVTFRCDPISEHNRLYWYRQTLGQGPEFLTYFQNEAQLEKSRLLSDRFSAERPKGSFSTLEIQRTEQGDSAMYLCASSLRGVKNEKLFFGSGTQLSVL.

V and J are TRBV7-8 and TRBJ1-5; D is ambiguous. Germline V CDR1 and CDR2: SGHVS, FQNEAQ. The CDR3 covers 13 residues. V lost 7 bases and J 4 bases, leaving 11 bases between the germline ends. CDR3 protein: CASTRTGNQPQHF. As DNA, the CDR3 is TGTGCCAGCACCCGGACGGGGAATCAGCCCCAGCATTTT.

In DNA form, the CDR3 reads TGTGCCAGCACACCGAGACTCGCCCTAAATAATTCACCCCTCCACTTT. Protein sequence: CASTPRLALNNSPLHF. V and J are TRBV25-1 and TRBJ1-6, with unresolved D. Germline V lookup: CDR1 MGHDK, CDR2 SYGVNS. V gave up 7 bases and J gave up 5 bases, with 18 bases separating them. The CDR3 runs 16 residues.

The chain employs TRBV12-3 or TRBV12-4 and TRBJ1-3; D gene ambiguous. This CDR3 is built from 13 residues. The germline V and J ends were trimmed by 6 bases and 0 bases, with 6 bases remaining between them. CDR3 bases: TGTGCCAGCAGCCTGAGCTCTGGAAACACCATATATTTT. Translating it yields CASSLSSGNTIYF.

The chain employs TRBV7-2 and TRBJ2-3; 7 nucleotides align to TRBD2. The CDR3 is made up of 17 amino acids. V was clipped by 1 base and J by 0 bases; unmatched bases: 7. CDR1 and CDR2 from the germline V gene are SGHTA and FQGNSA. The chain's CDR3 is CASSLGPAGTSTDTQYF. The CDR3 DNA follows: TGTGCCAGCAGCTTAGGGCCAGCGGGAACAAGCACAGATACGCAGTATTTT.

Regarding this clone: Other nucleotide sequences in the sample specify the same CDR3. The J gene is TRBJ1-5, the V gene TRBV6-5; D call uncertain. Germline CDR1 is MNHEY and CDR2 is SVGAGI. CDR3 length equals 13 residues. Trimming took 6 bases from V and 0 from J, leaving 6 bases between them. This CDR3 is CASRLYSNQPQHF. The CDR3 DNA reads TGTGCCAGCAGACTTTATAGCAATCAGCCCCAGCATTTT.

This chain links TRBV2 with TRBJ1-2; TRBD1 agrees at 7 bases. In germline, CDR1 is SNHLY, CDR2 FYNNEI. The CDR3 has 14 residues. V lost 11 bases to trimming and J lost 4 bases; unmatched junction nucleotides: 13. In DNA form, the CDR3 reads TGTGCCGGGCGAGTTGGACAGGCATCCTATGGCTACACCTTC. Its translation: CAGRVGQASYGYTF.

This chain joins TRBV15 and TRBJ2-7; D might be TRBD2 (6 bases). Germline V gene lookup returns CDR1 LNHNV and CDR2 YYDKDF (reference sequence). The CDR3 covers 12 residues. Trimming removed 8 bases from V and 7 bases from J, with 15 bases in between. The CDR3 DNA reads TGTGCCACCGGGGGGAGGATCGGGGAGCAGTACTTC. Encoded protein: CATGGRIGEQYF.

V and J are TRBV27 and TRBJ2-2, with D possibly being TRBD2 (5 bases). The CDR3 is 16 amino acids. Germline lookup yields CDR1 MNHEY and CDR2 SMNVEV (reference sequence). V lost 4 bases, J lost 1 base, and 13 bases lay in between. This CDR3 reads CASSSLTRGNTGELFF. The CDR3 bases are TGTGCCAGCAGTTCCCTTACCCGGGGGAACACCGGGGAGCTGTTTTTT.

The V and J genes are TRBV5-1 and TRBJ2-1; 9 bases map to TRBD2. The germline V gene has CDR1 SGHRS and CDR2 YFSETQ. V lost 2 bases, J lost 5 bases, and 8 bases stayed unmatched. This CDR3 spans 16 amino acids. The CDR3 nucleotides are TGCGCCAGCAGCTTAGCGGGGGGAATCCCTCACAATGAGCAGTTCTTC. Its protein is CASSLAGGIPHNEQFF.

This chain uses TRBV7-2 with TRBJ2-1, with 10 bases fitting TRBD2. V lost 3 bases to trimming and J lost 5 bases; unmatched junction nucleotides: 7. CDR3 size: 16 residues. From germline, CDR1 is SGHTA and CDR2 FQGNSA. The CDR3 loop reads CASSFLAGARDNEQFF. The CDR3 DNA follows: TGTGCCAGCAGCTTTCTAGCGGGGGCCCGCGACAATGAGCAGTTCTTC. The whole variable domain, remainder taken from reference TRBV7-2 and TRBJ2-1, is GAGVSQSPSNKVTEKGKDVELRCDPISGHTALYWYRQSLGQGLEFLIYFQGNSAPDKSGLPSDRFSAERTGGSVSTLTIQRTQQEDSAVYLCASSFLAGARDNEQFFGPGTRLTVL.

The J gene is TRBJ1-6, the V gene TRBV5-5; no clear D. Trimming removed 0 bases from V and 0 bases from J, with 13 bases in between. CDR3 length: 18 residues. Germline CDR1 SGHKS, CDR2 YYEKEE (reference sequence). CDR3 region: CASSLGGLGSSYNSPLHF. CDR3 nucleotide sequence: TGTGCCAGCAGCTTGGGGGGATTGGGGAGCTCCTATAATTCACCCCTCCACTTT.

The genes are TRBV19 and TRBJ1-2; D is unclear. Germline lookup yields CDR1 LNHDA and CDR2 SQIVND (reference sequence). V lost 5 bases and J lost 7, with 14 bases in between. The CDR3 covers 13 residues. CDR3 in amino acids: CASSAWAAGGYTF. The CDR3 nucleotides read TGTGCCAGTAGTGCCTGGGCCGCGGGTGGCTACACCTTC. Supplemented by reference TRBV19 and TRBJ1-2, the full variable domain reads DGGITQSPKYLFRKEGQNVTLSCEQNLNHDAMYWYRQDPGQGLRLIYYSQIVNDFQKGDIAEGYSVSREKKESFPLTVTSAQKNPTAFYLCASSAWAAGGYTFGSGTRLTVV.

This clone was found a few times. The chain joins TRBV25-1 to TRBJ1-1, with 7 bases lining up with TRBD1. Per germline, CDR1 MGHDK and CDR2 SYGVNS. V dropped 4 bases and J dropped 0; count of bases not matched to a gene: 5. CDR3 size: 15 residues. CDR3 nucleotides: TGTGCCAGCAGTGGGTGGGACAGCTTGAACACTGAAGCTTTCTTT. Translated: CASSGWDSLNTEAFF.